This T cell receptor beta chain was identified during a study of blood T cell repertoires in COVID-19. The wider study: Donors in the United States, Italy and Spain gave samples during acute or convalescent COVID-19.

In the original analysis: Amplification from reference gene primers served as the basis for estimated nucleated cell counts. Only in-frame clones appear in the TCRdb table, and some are missing; sequencing was by immunoSEQ multiplex PCR. That table gives V, J and clone size, and the DNA gave D and trimming. The sample carries hundreds of thousands of clones, roughly four fifths recorded once. Everyone who took part was about 18 to 90 years old, and they came from about two dozen US areas. Shortly before study entry, within 2 weeks, exposed participants had met a COVID-19 case. In germline, CDR1 is LNHDA, CDR2 SQIVND (reference sequence). The CDR3 spans 15 residues. Deletions cut 5 bases from V and 3 bases from J, with 16 bases between.

The V call is TRBV19, the J call TRBJ2-5; D not certain. This TCR derives from a man in his forties or fifties who had been exposed to COVID-19. The sequenced material came from PBMCs or T cells enriched from blood (not recorded which). DNA for the CDR3: TGTGCCAGTAGTGATAAGAGCTTAATGGAAGAGACCCAGTACTTC. This codes for CASSDKSLMEETQYF.